This T cell receptor beta chain was captured by sequencing in a study of control samples from healthy donors and cancer patients. The method was immunoSEQ multiplex PCR; TCRdb's version includes in-frame clones alone and lacks a portion of them. Among about 95,000 clones listed, less than 90% were seen once. Germline CDR1 reads LGHDT; CDR2 reads YNNKEL (reference sequence). This CDR3 has 15 residues. Trimming stripped 1 base from V and 2 bases from J, with 11 bases between. The sample consisted of blood. V usage is TRBV3-1 (or the pseudogene TRBV3-2) and J usage is TRBJ2-5; maybe TRBD2 (5 bases). The origin of this receptor is a woman aged 70-85 years in good health. CDR3 DNA: TGTGCCAGCAGCCAAGCGTCGGGGAGTCAAGAGACCCAGTACTTC. Translation: CASSQASGSQETQYF.